Following are 28 T cell receptor beta chains from one sample sequenced in a study of blood T cell repertoires in COVID-19. Assay: immunoSEQ multiplex PCR; the TCRdb copy retains only in-frame clones and omits some. The sample lists about 230,000 clones, around 92% occurring once. The specimen was PBMCs or T cells enriched from blood (not recorded which). The source is a woman aged 30 to 39 with acute COVID-19.

CDR3 protein: CASSLERGTGPGRNQPQHF. The CDR3 DNA follows: TGTGCCAGCAGCTTAGAAAGAGGTACAGGCCCCGGCAGAAATCAGCCCCAGCATTTT. The chain uses TRBV11-2 and TRBJ1-5, with D perhaps matching TRBD1 (5 bases). The CDR3 is made up of 19 amino acids. Trimming left V 0 bases short and J 4 bases short, with 22 bases between. Germline CDR1 SGHAT, CDR2 FQNNGV.

The rearrangement links TRBV7-9 to TRBJ2-2; 8 bases line up with TRBD2. Germline V gene data show CDR1 as SEHNR and CDR2 as FQNEAQ (reference sequence). The V segment lost 5 bases and the J segment 1 base; nucleotides outside the gene matches: 9. CDR3 length equals 17 residues. CDR3: CASSPRGGLENTGELFF. CDR3 nucleotide sequence: TGTGCCAGCAGCCCCCGGGGGGGCCTAGAGAACACCGGGGAGCTGTTTTTT.

This clone was counted a single time. This chain joins TRBV6-5 and TRBJ1-6; the match to TRBD1 covers 7 bases. The CDR3 is made up of 14 amino acids. After removal of 7 bases from V and 8 bases from J, the junction contained 8 bases not matched to a gene. Germline CDR1 reads MNHEY; CDR2 reads SVGAGI. CDR3 protein: CASILTGLDSPLHF. In DNA, the CDR3 is TGTGCCAGCATCCTGACAGGGCTGGATTCACCCCTCCACTTT.

V gene TRBV29-1 combines with J gene TRBJ2-3; no clear D. This CDR3 comprises 13 residues. V lost 5 bases to trimming and J lost 2 bases, with 11 bases between them. Germline CDR1 reads SQVTM; CDR2 reads ANQGSEA. The CDR3, as DNA: TGCAGCGTTTCCTGGGCTATCACAGATACGCAGTATTTT. Residues: CSVSWAITDTQYF.

The V and J genes are TRBV6-5 and TRBJ1-2; 7 bases map to TRBD1. Germline-derived CDR1 and CDR2 are MNHEY and SVGAGI. CDR3 size: 15 residues. After removal of 7 bases from V and 4 bases from J, the junction contained 12 bases not matched to a gene. CDR3 sequence: CASTLKTGIAYGYTF. The CDR3 region has the DNA TGTGCCAGCACCCTAAAGACAGGGATCGCCTATGGCTACACCTTC.

The chain employs TRBV7-3 and TRBJ2-6; 10 bases map to TRBD2. Germline CDR1 SGHTA, CDR2 FQGTGA. Trimming removed 4 bases from V and 1 base from J; junction bases left unmatched: 1. CDR3 size: 16 residues. CDR3 coding DNA: TGTGCCAGCAGCTCTAGCGGGGGATCTGGGGCCAACGTCCTGACTTTC. Translation: CASSSSGGSGANVLTF.

The rearrangement uses TRBV24-1 and TRBJ1-1; 8 bases agree with TRBD1. The V gene end was trimmed by 5 bases and the J gene end by 5 bases; junction bases not matched to a gene: 9. This CDR3 is built from 15 residues. Germline V gene lookup returns CDR1 KGHDR and CDR2 SFDVKD. CDR3 sequence: CATSVRQGSYTEAFF. CDR3 in DNA: TGTGCCACCAGTGTCCGACAGGGGAGTTATACTGAAGCTTTCTTT.

The V and J genes are TRBV23-1 and TRBJ2-1; D is possibly TRBD2 (5 bases). TRBV23-1 is assigned to the ORF class and has an uncertain function. The V end lost 3 bases, the J end lost 7 bases, and 10 bases lay between the germline ends. This CDR3 comprises 13 residues. In nucleotides, the CDR3 is TGCGCCAGCAGTCAGCCACTAGAAAATGAGCAGTTCTTC. This translates into CASSQPLENEQFF.

This clone was found once. This chain connects TRBV4-1 to TRBJ1-5; weak D call: TRBD1 (6 bases). This CDR3 contains 15 residues. CDR1 and CDR2 (germline): MGHRA, YSYEKL. Trimming removed 0 bases at V and 7 bases at J, with 13 bases between. CDR3 residues: CASSQEIQGHQPQHF. For the CDR3, the DNA is TGCGCCAGCAGCCAAGAGATACAGGGACACCAGCCCCAGCATTTT.

The chain has TRBV10-3 and TRBJ1-1; the D gene is possibly TRBD1 (6 bases). V lost 11 bases, J lost 2 bases, and 12 bases lay in between. The CDR3 spans 12 residues. CDR1 is ENHRY and CDR2 is SYGVKD in the germline V gene. The CDR3 region has the DNA TGTGCCGTGAAACAGGGTAACACTGAAGCTTTCTTT. Its protein product is CAVKQGNTEAFF.

The genes are TRBV4-3 and TRBJ1-2; TRBD1 matches at 9 bases. The CDR3 is 16 residues long. Germline V gene data show CDR1 as LGHNA and CDR2 as YSLEER. Losses at the gene ends were 4 bases for V and 3 bases for J; bases not matched to a gene: 9. CDR3 nucleotides: TGCGCCAGCAGCCCTGCCGGGACAGGGTATGACTATGGCTACACCTTC. Translation gives CASSPAGTGYDYGYTF.

This clone was recorded once. This rearrangement joins TRBV12-5 to TRBJ2-7, with TRBD1 identical over 8 bases. With 4 bases clipped from V and 4 bases from J, the junction kept 9 bases outside the gene matches. Germline loops: CDR1 LGHNT, CDR2 FRNRAP. The CDR3 has 15 amino acids. CDR3 sequence reads: CASGSWRTGSYEQYF. The CDR3 coding sequence is TGTGCTAGTGGTTCGTGGAGGACAGGGTCTTACGAGCAGTACTTC.

The chain is built from TRBV10-3 and TRBJ1-2; 7 nucleotides line up with TRBD1. This CDR3 spans 17 amino acids. J gave up 6 bases and V 0 bases, and 13 bases lay outside the gene matches. CDR1 ENHRY and CDR2 SYGVKD come from the germline V gene. The CDR3 protein is CAISESNIYRGVDGYTF. CDR3 coding DNA: TGTGCCATCAGTGAGTCGAATATTTACAGGGGAGTTGATGGCTACACCTTC.

The chain combines TRBV11-2 with TRBJ2-5; the D gene is possibly TRBD2 (5 bases). CDR3 length: 15 amino acids. Trimming took 0 bases from V and 0 from J, leaving 8 bases between them. Germline V CDR1 and CDR2: SGHAT, FQNNGV. The CDR3 sequence is CASSLDGMYQETQYF. The CDR3 coding sequence is TGTGCCAGCAGCTTAGACGGGATGTACCAAGAGACCCAGTACTTC.

V is TRBV7-9 and J is TRBJ2-7; 10 nucleotides agree with TRBD1. With V trimmed by 6 bases and J by 3 bases, 5 bases remained unmatched. CDR1 SEHNR and CDR2 FQNEAQ come from the germline V gene (reference sequence). This CDR3 comprises 14 residues. The chain's CDR3 is CASSSRDRGYEQYF. The CDR3 coding sequence is TGTGCCAGCAGTTCCCGGGACAGGGGCTACGAGCAGTACTTC.

V and J are TRBV10-3 and TRBJ1-2; D may be TRBD1 (5 bases). The CDR3 loop spans 14 amino acids. The germline V gene encodes CDR1 ENHRY and CDR2 SYGVKD. Trimming left V 4 bases short and J 1 base short, with 10 bases between. The CDR3 coding sequence is TGTGCCATCAGTGGGGGCAGTTTTAACTATGGCTACACCTTC. As protein: CAISGGSFNYGYTF.

In nucleotides, the CDR3 is TGTGCCAGGGAGGAGTTCCATAGGAACACTGAAGCTTTCTTT. This gives the protein CAREEFHRNTEAFF. The gene calls are TRBV27 and TRBJ1-1; D is unresolved. Germline V gene sequence: CDR1 MNHEY, CDR2 SMNVEV (reference sequence). The CDR3 is 14 amino acids. V was cut by 9 bases and J by 1 base, with 15 bases left in between.

The chain uses TRBV7-2 and TRBJ1-1, with D possibly being TRBD1 (5 bases). The CDR3 contains 14 residues. Germline assignment: CDR1 SGHTA and CDR2 FQGNSA. V was clipped by 3 bases and J by 5 bases, with 13 bases between them. In DNA form, the CDR3 reads TGTGCCAGCAGCTTTGATCTTGGGGGGACTGAAGCTTTCTTT. Translating gives CASSFDLGGTEAFF.

V usage is TRBV18 and J usage is TRBJ2-5, with D perhaps being TRBD1 or TRBD2 (5 bases each). V was trimmed by 5 bases and J by 4 bases, leaving 11 bases between them. The germline V gene encodes CDR1 KGHSH and CDR2 LQKENI. The CDR3 has 13 amino acids. Written as DNA, the CDR3 is TGTGCCAGCTCAGCACGGGGCAGAGAGACCCAGTACTTC. It encodes CASSARGRETQYF.

The chain carries TRBV5-3 and TRBJ2-4; D might be TRBD1 (5 bases). TRBV5-3 is treated as an ORF (open reading frame) with a function not yet certain. Trimming took off 1 base at V and 1 base at J, with 12 bases between the two ends. The CDR3 totals 16 residues. The CDR3 DNA reads TGTGCCAGAAGCTTGTCAGGGTCGGATGCCAAAAACATTCAGTACTTC. Translated: CARSLSGSDAKNIQYF.

The chain combines TRBV29-1 with TRBJ2-7, with 7 bases aligning to TRBD1. The V gene end was trimmed by 6 bases and the J gene end by 3 bases; junction bases not matched to a gene: 2. Germline CDR1 reads SQVTM; CDR2 reads ANQGSEA. There are 11 residues in the CDR3. The CDR3 sequence is CSVRDSYEQYF. The CDR3 DNA follows: TGCAGCGTCCGGGACAGCTACGAGCAGTACTTC.

In DNA form, the CDR3 reads TGTGCCATCAGTGAGAGTAACGCAGGAAACAATGAGCAGTTCTTC. It translates to CAISESNAGNNEQFF. V is TRBV10-3 and J is TRBJ2-1; D not resolved. The CDR3 contains 15 residues. Between the trimmed V and J ends, which lost 2 bases and 5 bases, there was a span of 13 bases. CDR1 is ENHRY and CDR2 is SYGVKD in the germline V gene.

This sequence joins TRBV19 and TRBJ1-1; a weak D match, TRBD1 (5 bases). V was pared by 5 bases and J by 0 bases, with 10 bases between. The CDR3 has 14 residues. CDR1 and CDR2 (germline): LNHDA, SQIVND (reference sequence). The CDR3 protein is CASSWGRLNTEAFF. The CDR3 coding sequence is TGTGCCAGTAGTTGGGGCCGCTTGAACACTGAAGCTTTCTTT.

This chain joins TRBV6-5 and TRBJ2-7, with 7 bases lining up with TRBD1. Losses at the gene ends were 6 bases for V and 7 bases for J; bases not matched to a gene: 9. Germline CDR1 MNHEY, CDR2 SVGAGI. The CDR3 loop spans 13 amino acids. CDR3 DNA: TGTGCCAGCAGAAGGGGGCAAGGGGGTGAGCAGTACTTC. It encodes CASRRGQGGEQYF.

This rearrangement joins TRBV5-1 to TRBJ2-1; TRBD1 matches 7 bases. CDR3 length equals 11 residues. The V gene's germline CDR1 is SGHRS and CDR2 YFSETQ. After removal of 1 base from V and 14 bases from J, the junction contained 3 bases not matched to a gene. The chain's CDR3 is CASSLRGRKFF. Written as DNA, the CDR3 is TGCGCCAGCAGCTTGAGGGGGCGGAAGTTCTTC.

The J gene is TRBJ1-6, the V gene TRBV11-2; unclear D gene. The germline V gene encodes CDR1 SGHAT and CDR2 FQNNGV. V was cut by 2 bases and J by 6 bases, with 11 bases left in between. This CDR3 spans 15 amino acids. DNA for the CDR3: TGTGCCAGCAGCTTATCTCAGGTGCCTAATTCACCCCTCCACTTT. Translating it yields CASSLSQVPNSPLHF.

The V call is TRBV6-5, the J call TRBJ1-2; D possibly corresponds to TRBD1 (5 bases). The V gene's germline CDR1 is MNHEY and CDR2 SVGAGI. CDR3 length: 13 amino acids. V dropped 6 bases and J dropped 7 bases, with 15 bases sitting between them. In DNA, the CDR3 is TGTGCCAGCAGGTTGCCACAAAGGGGTGGCTACACCTTC. It specifies CASRLPQRGGYTF.

The chain is built from TRBV9 and TRBJ1-4; D uncertain. Trimming took off 1 base at V and 7 bases at J, with 14 bases between the two ends. The length of the CDR3 is 15 residues. CDR1 and CDR2 from the germline V gene are SGDLS and YYNGEE. The CDR3, as DNA: TGTGCCAGCAGCGTATCGGGGAATGTGGGTGAAAAACTGTTTTTT. Protein: CASSVSGNVGEKLFF.